This is a list of T cell receptor beta chains from one sample in a study of regulatory T cells in long-lasting Graves disease. Via MiXCR, TCRdb re-called the multiplex PCR reads, giving one row per CDR3 protein. Of 400,000 to 500,000 distinct CDR3 sequences in the sample, roughly 17% were seen once. These same data were also listed under a study on T cells in Graves' hyperthyroidism and ophthalmopathy.

Sequenced material: peripheral blood mononuclear cells (PBMCs), taken at new diagnosis, from a patient treated with antithyroid drugs. Source of these receptors: a woman aged 25 to 39 with Graves disease. Both conserved end residues are part of each CDR3. Fields, in order: D gene, V gene, clone size, J gene, CDR3 DNA, CDR3 protein. A D gene is named only where the DNA matches it firmly. Clone size is shown for a subset of rows, as once, few, many or a class of expanded clone.

>-|TRBV30|many|TRBJ1-6
TGTGCCTGGAGTACCCCAGGAGCGAGTTCACCCCTCCACTTT
CAWSTPGASSPLHF
>TRBD2|TRBV20-1|many|TRBJ2-7
TGCAGTGCTGATAGCGGGAGCTCCTACGAGCAGTACTTC
CSADSGSSYEQYF
>TRBD2|TRBV20-1|many|TRBJ2-7
TGCAGTGCCCACATAGCGGGAGGGGATTCCTACGAGCAGTACTTC
CSAHIAGGDSYEQYF
>TRBD2|TRBV29-1|few|TRBJ2-1
TGCAGCGTGGGAGGAGCGGGGGCTGAGCAGTTCTTC
CSVGGAGAEQFF
>-|TRBV5-1|many|TRBJ2-7
TGCGCCAGCAGCTTGTTAGCGACCTCCTACGAGCAGTACTTC
CASSLLATSYEQYF
>-|TRBV27|-|TRBJ2-7
TGTGCCAGCAGTCCCAGACAGGGAGGCTACTACGAGCAGTACTTC
CASSPRQGGYYEQYF
>-|TRBV11-2|-|TRBJ1-1
TGTGCCAGCAGCTTACTCCGGTCGAACACTGAAGCTTTCTTT
CASSLLRSNTEAFF
>-|TRBV7-9|few|TRBJ1-3
TGTGCCAGCAGCCGTATACAGCTATCTGGAAACACCATATATTTT
CASSRIQLSGNTIYF
>-|TRBV6-2/TRBV6-3|many|TRBJ2-1
TGTGCCAGCAGTGCCGACAGTAGCTCCTACAATGAGCAGTTCTTC
CASSADSSSYNEQFF
>TRBD1|TRBV6-1|many|TRBJ1-1
TGTGCCAGCAGCTTGGACAGGGGGGGAACTGAAGCTTTCTTT
CASSLDRGGTEAFF
>-|TRBV2|many|TRBJ1-5
TGTGCCAGCTGGGACGGGAGCAATCAGCCCCAGCATTTT
CASWDGSNQPQHF
>-|TRBV19|-|TRBJ2-1
TGTGCCACCCAAAGGCTCAACTCCTACAATGAGCAGTTCTTC
CATQRLNSYNEQFF
>-|TRBV5-1|many|TRBJ2-1
TGCGCCAGCAGCCTACTTAGCACAGGGAGCGATGAGCAGTTCTTC
CASSLLSTGSDEQFF
>-|TRBV28|many|TRBJ2-5
TGTGCCAGCAGCCAGCAGACACCGGAGACCCAGTACTTC
CASSQQTPETQYF
>-|TRBV20-1|-|TRBJ2-1
TGCAGTGCTAGAGAACCGGGATCCCCTAGGAGAGATGAGCAGTTCTTC
CSAREPGSPRRDEQFF
>-|TRBV30|-|TRBJ1-4
TGTGCCTGGAGTGCGGACACCTCTGAAAAACTGTTTTTT
CAWSADTSEKLFF
>TRBD1|TRBV19|-|TRBJ1-5
TGTGCCAGTAGTACTGTACAACAGGGGTACTTTCAGCCCCAGCATTTT
CASSTVQQGYFQPQHF
>TRBD1|TRBV6-1|-|TRBJ1-5
TGTGCCAGCAAGAGGCCAGGGGGCGGGAGCAATCAGCCCCAGCATTTT
CASKRPGGGSNQPQHF
>-|TRBV3-1|many|TRBJ2-2
TGTGCCAGCAGCCAAGACCCCGAGAGTTACACCGGGGAGCTGTTTTTT
CASSQDPESYTGELFF
>TRBD1|TRBV25-1|many|TRBJ1-1
TGTGCCAGCAGTGACCTTTGGGACAGGGGATCTGAAGCTTTCTTT
CASSDLWDRGSEAFF
>TRBD2|TRBV20-1|-|TRBJ2-1
TGCAGTGCTGTACGACTAGCGGGAGGTAATGAGCAGTTCTTC
CSAVRLAGGNEQFF
>TRBD2|TRBV28|once|TRBJ2-1
TGTGCCAGCACGAGCGGGAGAGGCAATGAGCAGTTCTTC
CASTSGRGNEQFF
>-|TRBV7-8|few|TRBJ1-2
TGTGCCAGCAGCCCAGGACGACGGAACTATGGCTACACCTTC
CASSPGRRNYGYTF
>-|TRBV4-2|many|TRBJ2-3
TGTGCCAGCAGCCCCGGGACCGTTGATACGCAGTATTTT
CASSPGTVDTQYF
>-|TRBV9|many|TRBJ1-5
TGTGCCAGCAGCGCCGAAGTAGCGGATCAGCCCCAGCATTTT
CASSAEVADQPQHF
>-|TRBV20-1|few|TRBJ2-2
TGCAGTGCTAGAGTGACGGGCCTGAACACCGGGGAGCTGTTTTTT
CSARVTGLNTGELFF
>-|TRBV3-1|many|TRBJ1-1
TGTGCCAGCAGCCAGGGGGGAAGCACTGAAGCTTTCTTT
CASSQGGSTEAFF
>TRBD1|TRBV19|few|TRBJ2-5
TGTGCCAGTAGTAGTGTCGGACAGGGGAGCCGAGAGACCCAGTACTTC
CASSSVGQGSRETQYF
>TRBD1|TRBV10-3|many|TRBJ2-5
TGTGCCATCAGTGGAGGACAGGGGAGAGAGACCCAGTACTTC
CAISGGQGRETQYF